This T cell receptor (beta chain) was obtained from a study of radiotherapy plus CTLA-4 blockade in lung cancer. Here immunoSEQ multiplex PCR was the method, and the copy in TCRdb shows in-frame clones only, minus some. The sample lists tens of thousands of clones; about 85% were seen once. To note about this clone: As yet, its antigen is unknown.

Study-level points and caveats: Expansion of tumor-derived TCR clones was observed in blood after radiotherapy plus ipilimumab.

Those with chemo-refractory metastatic non-small-cell lung cancer were treated with focal radiation combined with CTLA-4 blockade using ipilimumab. The CDR3 runs 14 residues. Germline V gives CDR1 SGHTA, CDR2 FQGTGA. V was pared by 2 bases and J by 0 bases, with 8 bases between. V is TRBV7-3 and J is TRBJ2-7; maybe TRBD2 (6 bases). This TCR came from a human donor with non-small cell lung cancer whose response to radiotherapy plus ipilimumab could not be evaluated. This material consisted of peripheral blood, taken from a patient treated with radiotherapy plus ipilimumab. CDR3 DNA sequence: TGTGCCAGCAGCTTAGCGGGGAGCTCCTACGAGCAGTACTTC. Its protein is CASSLAGSSYEQYF.